This section outlines one T cell receptor (beta chain) sequence together with its context. Antigen unknown. Only in-frame clones appear in the TCRdb table, and some are missing; sequencing was by immunoSEQ multiplex PCR. In the table there are fewer than 300,000 clones, 70% to 90% of which are singletons. The treatment here: roughly 20 received Ad26.COV2.S at low or high dose, single or two shots; about 5 received placebo; per-sample allocation not given. Day 63 following the first vaccine or placebo injection was when the samples were taken. An adult of 18-55 years in Boston served as donor. Ad26 vector vaccine expressed Wuhan-strain SARS-CoV-2 spike. The sample comes from a study of Ad26.COV2.S vaccination and SARS-CoV-2 variants. Findings of the study overall: Assessments of TCR breadth and depth may have underestimated the total T cell responses. People who got the vaccine or the placebo had similar non-spike TCR breadth.

CDR3 length: 16 amino acids. V lost 3 bases to trimming and J lost 4 bases; unmatched junction nucleotides: 10. From germline, CDR1 is SGHDN and CDR2 FVKESK. This receptor was taken from a person between 18 and 65 years old who received the Ad26.COV2.S COVID-19 vaccine or a placebo. Sample: peripheral blood, taken in a trial of Ad26.COV2.S vaccine versus placebo. The chain couples TRBV14 to TRBJ2-5, with TRBD1 matching over 8 bases. CDR3 nucleotides: TGTGCCAGCAGCCAGCACGGGTCGACAGGGGCAGAGACCCAGTACTTC. It yields the protein CASSQHGSTGAETQYF.